A single sample gave rise to the 28 T cell receptor beta chains below, sequenced in a study of CD8 T cells in Susac syndrome. Random hexamers primed reverse transcription of about 0.45 to 1 ug RNA. Using its own MiXCR run on the immunoSEQ multiplex PCR reads, TCRdb lists one record per CDR3 protein. The sample carries 92,000 or so distinct CDR3 sequences, about 96% recorded once. The sequencing sample was made of CD8+ T cells from PBMCs. The origin of the receptors is a human donor with Susac syndrome.

The CDR3 sequence is CASSQGRNRLGGYTF. In DNA, the CDR3 is TGTGCCAGCAGCCAAGGGCGAAATAGACTGGGAGGCTACACCTTC. The rearrangement links TRBV14 to TRBJ1-2; D gene uncertain. Per the germline V gene, CDR1 is SGHDN and CDR2 is FVKESK. The V end was cut by 1 base, the J end by 8 bases, with 17 bases between. The CDR3 is 15 residues long.

The V gene is TRBV12-3 or TRBV12-4, the J gene TRBJ2-5, with a tentative D call TRBD2 (6 bases). The CDR3 has 13 residues. V lost 7 bases, J lost 2 bases, and 11 bases lay in between. CDR3 in DNA: TGTGCCAGCATCTTGGGGGGTCAAGAGACCCAGTACTTC. Amino acid sequence: CASILGGQETQYF.

V gene TRBV30 combines with J gene TRBJ2-3, with 8 bases matching TRBD1. Germline V gives CDR1 GTSNPN, CDR2 SVGIG (reference sequence). The CDR3 loop spans 14 amino acids. J gave up 0 bases and V 5 bases, and 4 bases lay outside the gene matches. In DNA, the CDR3 is TGTGCCTGGGAACACAGGGGGAGCACAGATACGCAGTATTTT. Its translation is CAWEHRGSTDTQYF.

The genes are TRBV25-1 and TRBJ1-5, with D tentatively TRBD1 (5 bases). This CDR3 comprises 16 residues. The germline V gene encodes CDR1 MGHDK and CDR2 SYGVNS. Trimming removed 3 bases from V and 4 bases from J, with 16 bases in between. CDR3: CASSEITGHLNQPQHF. The DNA for the CDR3 is TGTGCCAGCAGTGAGATTACAGGTCATCTAAATCAGCCCCAGCATTTT.

This clonotype was counted once. J is TRBJ2-3 and V is TRBV7-2; weak D call: TRBD2 (5 bases). From germline, CDR1 is SGHTA and CDR2 FQGNSA. The CDR3 contains 15 residues. Deletions cut 4 bases from V and 1 base from J, with 12 bases between. CDR3 in amino acids: CASSSNRRGTDTQYF. CDR3 sequence (DNA): TGTGCCAGCAGCTCTAACCGGCGGGGCACAGATACGCAGTATTTT. Based on the CDR3 plus reference TRBV7-2 and TRBJ2-3, the full variable domain is GAGVSQSPSNKVTEKGKDVELRCDPISGHTALYWYRQSLGQGLEFLIYFQGNSAPDKSGLPSDRFSAERTGGSVSTLTIQRTQQEDSAVYLCASSSNRRGTDTQYFGPGTRLTVL.

The chain carries TRBV18 and TRBJ2-7; 8 nucleotides match TRBD1. Per germline, CDR1 KGHSH and CDR2 LQKENI. The junction had 16 bases not matched to a gene; V was cut back by 3 bases and J by 3 bases. This CDR3 has 18 residues. The CDR3 loop is CASSPQRTGWQGDYEQYF. The CDR3 bases are TGTGCCAGCTCACCCCAGCGGACAGGGTGGCAGGGGGACTACGAGCAGTACTTC.

This clonotype occurred once. The V and J genes are TRBV7-9 and TRBJ2-5, with D possibly TRBD1 on 7 matching bases. Per the germline V gene, CDR1 is SEHNR and CDR2 is FQNEAQ (reference sequence). V shed 5 bases and J shed 1 base, with 14 bases lying between them. CDR3 size: 15 residues. The CDR3: CASSPPQGGQETQYF. The CDR3 nucleotides read TGTGCCAGCAGCCCCCCCCAGGGGGGCCAAGAGACCCAGTACTTC.

Only one count was recorded for this clonotype. The chain combines TRBV5-1 with TRBJ2-5, with D possibly TRBD1 on 6 matching bases. This CDR3 has 16 residues. With 4 bases removed from V and 5 bases from J, the gap between germline ends came to 21 bases. Germline CDR1 is SGHRS and CDR2 is YFSETQ. The CDR3 sequence: CASSPGVMGAPETQYF. In DNA form, the CDR3 reads TGCGCCAGCAGCCCGGGCGTGATGGGGGCCCCGGAGACCCAGTACTTC.

V is TRBV20-1 and J is TRBJ1-1; the D is unclear. The CDR3 has 15 amino acids. Between the trimmed V and J ends, which lost 0 bases and 0 bases, there was a span of 11 bases. Per germline, CDR1 DFQATT and CDR2 SNEGSKA (reference sequence). CDR3 coding DNA: TGCAGTGCTAGAGATCGGGAATTCATGAACACTGAAGCTTTCTTT. Its translation: CSARDREFMNTEAFF.

This clonotype came up once. This chain links TRBV7-3 with TRBJ2-7; 8 nucleotides line up with TRBD1. The V gene end was trimmed by 0 bases and the J gene end by 7 bases; junction bases not matched to a gene: 2. The germline CDR1 and CDR2 sequences are SGHTA and FQGTGA. The CDR3 consists of 13 residues. This CDR3 reads CASSLTRDREQYF. The CDR3 DNA reads as TGTGCCAGCAGCTTAACCCGGGACAGGGAGCAGTACTTC.

The chain uses TRBV20-1 and TRBJ2-3, with D possibly matching TRBD2 (5 bases). The CDR3 extends over 15 amino acids. V was trimmed by 5 bases and J by 6 bases, leaving 21 bases between them. The germline gives CDR1 DFQATT, CDR2 SNEGSKA (reference sequence). CDR3 sequence (DNA): TGCAGTGCTCCCCGGGAAAACAACGTGGCGGATACGCAGTATTTT. Amino acid sequence: CSAPRENNVADTQYF.

The chain joins TRBV6-4 to TRBJ1-2; no clear D gene. This CDR3 is 13 amino acids long. Trimming removed 3 bases from V and 4 bases from J, with 9 bases in between. Germline V gene lookup returns CDR1 MRHNA and CDR2 SNTAGT. CDR3 in amino acids: CASSETGSYGYTF. The CDR3 nucleotides are TGTGCCAGCAGTGAAACGGGATCCTATGGCTACACCTTC.

This chain uses TRBV4-3 with TRBJ2-1, with D possibly being TRBD2 (5 bases). V was clipped by 2 bases and J by 11 bases, with 13 bases between them. This CDR3 comprises 13 residues. Germline lookup yields CDR1 LGHNA and CDR2 YSLEER. The CDR3 DNA reads TGCGCCAGCAGCCAACTGAGGGAAGAGCAGCAGTTCTTC. Its protein product is CASSQLREEQQFF.

The chain joins TRBV5-1 to TRBJ1-2; no reliable D call. Looked up from germline, CDR1 is SGHRS and CDR2 is YFSETQ. The CDR3 is 12 residues long. Between the trimmed V and J ends, which lost 0 bases and 8 bases, there was a span of 8 bases. Here the CDR3 reads CASSLGAAGYTF. CDR3 sequence (DNA): TGCGCCAGCAGCTTGGGGGCGGCCGGCTACACCTTC.

V gene TRBV13 combines with J gene TRBJ1-1; D gene ambiguous. Germline CDR1 and CDR2: PRHDT and FYEKMQ (reference sequence). The CDR3 loop spans 12 amino acids. Trimming left V 3 bases short and J 8 bases short, with 10 bases between. The CDR3 reads CASSFPQREAFF. CDR3 sequence (DNA): TGTGCCAGCAGCTTCCCTCAGAGAGAAGCTTTCTTT.

This clonotype appeared once. The rearrangement uses TRBV3-1 and TRBJ1-5; a weak D match, TRBD1 (5 bases). CDR3 length: 16 amino acids. Germline CDR1 and CDR2: LGHDT and YNNKEL (reference sequence). With 2 bases removed from V and 5 bases from J, the gap between germline ends came to 16 bases. The DNA of the CDR3 is TGTGCCAGCAGCCAATCGGTGAGCAGGGACGATCAGCCCCAGCATTTT. Its protein is CASSQSVSRDDQPQHF.

The chain employs TRBV19 and TRBJ1-1; no reliable D call. The CDR3 contains 13 residues. Trimming cost V 5 bases and J 3 bases, with 10 bases left between them. Germline V lookup: CDR1 LNHDA, CDR2 SQIVND (reference sequence). The CDR3 DNA reads as TGTGCCAGTAGTCATGGACGGGACACTGAAGCTTTCTTT. As protein: CASSHGRDTEAFF.

This chain links TRBV11-2 with TRBJ2-5; maybe TRBD2 (5 bases). V lost 5 bases to trimming and J lost 10 bases, with 11 bases between them. In germline, CDR1 is SGHAT, CDR2 FQNNGV. This CDR3 has 11 residues. CDR3 nucleotide sequence: TGTGCCAGCAGCCAAACGGGGTTCCAGTACTTC. Encoded protein: CASSQTGFQYF.

The chain is built from TRBV20-1 and TRBJ2-3; 7 nucleotides line up with TRBD2. In germline, CDR1 is DFQATT, CDR2 SNEGSKA (reference sequence). The CDR3 has 16 residues. With 2 bases clipped from V and 1 base from J, the junction kept 9 bases outside the gene matches. CDR3 region: CSARIDSGSRTDTQYF. The CDR3 coding sequence is TGCAGTGCTAGAATCGATAGCGGGTCCCGCACAGATACGCAGTATTTT.

The chain combines TRBV6-5 with TRBJ2-7, with 7 bases lining up with TRBD1. The ends lost 5 bases at V and 4 bases at J; junction bases unmatched: 5. Per germline, CDR1 MNHEY and CDR2 SVGAGI. The CDR3 consists of 13 residues. The CDR3 loop is CASSRQGRYEQYF. CDR3 DNA: TGTGCCAGCAGTCGACAGGGAAGGTACGAGCAGTACTTC.

This sequence joins TRBV5-6 and TRBJ1-2; D might be TRBD1 (5 bases). The CDR3 contains 14 residues. Per the germline V gene, CDR1 is SGHDT and CDR2 is YYEEEE. Trimming removed 4 bases at V and 8 bases at J, with 18 bases between. The CDR3 spells CASSDFQGLRGYTF. In nucleotides, the CDR3 is TGTGCCAGCAGCGATTTTCAGGGATTGAGGGGCTACACCTTC.

This CDR3 is CSASGAETQYF. The CDR3 nucleotides are TGCAGTGCGAGCGGTGCAGAGACCCAGTACTTC. The J gene is TRBJ2-5, the V gene TRBV20-1; TRBD2 is a possible D gene (5 bases). V lost 6 bases and J 4 bases, leaving 9 bases between the germline ends. CDR3 length: 11 residues. Germline CDR1 reads DFQATT; CDR2 reads SNEGSKA (reference sequence).

This chain connects TRBV7-3 to TRBJ2-1; D is ambiguous. V lost 5 bases and J 3 bases, leaving 11 bases between the germline ends. This CDR3 has 14 residues. Per the germline V gene, CDR1 is SGHTA and CDR2 is FQGTGA. The CDR3 DNA follows: TGTGCCAGCAGCCCCGACCCCGTCTACAATGAGCAGTTCTTC. It encodes CASSPDPVYNEQFF. Full variable domain (outside the CDR3, taken from reference TRBV7-3 and TRBJ2-1): GAGVSQTPSNKVTEKGKYVELRCDPISGHTALYWYRQSLGQGPEFLIYFQGTGAADDSGLPNDRFFAVRPEGSVSTLKIQRTERGDSAVYLCASSPDPVYNEQFFGPGTRLTVL.

The chain has TRBV9 and TRBJ1-2, with a tentative D call TRBD1 (5 bases). This CDR3 region has 14 residues. CDR1 is SGDLS and CDR2 is YYNGEE in the germline V gene. V was cut by 4 bases and J by 5 bases, with 15 bases left in between. CDR3 in amino acids: CASSSSAGTYGYTF. The CDR3 DNA sequence: TGTGCCAGCAGCTCAAGCGCAGGGACGTATGGCTACACCTTC.

This clonotype showed up just once. The V and J genes are TRBV15 and TRBJ2-1, with D tentatively TRBD1 (6 bases). The CDR3 is 13 amino acids. V was cut by 8 bases and J by 5 bases, with 13 bases left in between. CDR1 and CDR2 from the germline V gene are LNHNV and YYDKDF (reference sequence). This CDR3 reads CATEKTGDNEQFF. The CDR3 bases are TGTGCCACCGAGAAGACAGGCGACAATGAGCAGTTCTTC.

This sequence joins TRBV28 and TRBJ1-6; the D gene is possibly TRBD1 (5 bases). V lost 7 bases and J lost 6, with 10 bases in between. Germline V CDR1 and CDR2: MDHEN, SYDVKM. CDR3 length: 13 residues. The CDR3 is CASTGRLNSPLHF. CDR3 in DNA: TGTGCCAGCACAGGGCGGCTTAATTCACCCCTCCACTTT.

The chain couples TRBV7-3 to TRBJ2-3, with TRBD2 matching over 7 bases. V trimming: 5 bases; J trimming: 3 bases; junction bases outside the gene matches: 5. Looked up from germline, CDR1 is SGHTA and CDR2 is FQGTGA. CDR3 size: 14 residues. In DNA form, the CDR3 reads TGTGCCAGCAGCATGCCGGGACTAACAGATACGCAGTATTTT. It encodes CASSMPGLTDTQYF.

The rearrangement joins TRBV4-3 to TRBJ1-4, with D hard to call. Looked up from germline, CDR1 is LGHNA and CDR2 is YSLEER. The CDR3 spans 14 residues. V lost 1 base to trimming and J lost 7 bases, with 10 bases between them. The CDR3 coding sequence is TGCGCCAGCAGCCAAGCCTCTTTGTTTGAAAAACTGTTTTTT. Translating it yields CASSQASLFEKLFF.